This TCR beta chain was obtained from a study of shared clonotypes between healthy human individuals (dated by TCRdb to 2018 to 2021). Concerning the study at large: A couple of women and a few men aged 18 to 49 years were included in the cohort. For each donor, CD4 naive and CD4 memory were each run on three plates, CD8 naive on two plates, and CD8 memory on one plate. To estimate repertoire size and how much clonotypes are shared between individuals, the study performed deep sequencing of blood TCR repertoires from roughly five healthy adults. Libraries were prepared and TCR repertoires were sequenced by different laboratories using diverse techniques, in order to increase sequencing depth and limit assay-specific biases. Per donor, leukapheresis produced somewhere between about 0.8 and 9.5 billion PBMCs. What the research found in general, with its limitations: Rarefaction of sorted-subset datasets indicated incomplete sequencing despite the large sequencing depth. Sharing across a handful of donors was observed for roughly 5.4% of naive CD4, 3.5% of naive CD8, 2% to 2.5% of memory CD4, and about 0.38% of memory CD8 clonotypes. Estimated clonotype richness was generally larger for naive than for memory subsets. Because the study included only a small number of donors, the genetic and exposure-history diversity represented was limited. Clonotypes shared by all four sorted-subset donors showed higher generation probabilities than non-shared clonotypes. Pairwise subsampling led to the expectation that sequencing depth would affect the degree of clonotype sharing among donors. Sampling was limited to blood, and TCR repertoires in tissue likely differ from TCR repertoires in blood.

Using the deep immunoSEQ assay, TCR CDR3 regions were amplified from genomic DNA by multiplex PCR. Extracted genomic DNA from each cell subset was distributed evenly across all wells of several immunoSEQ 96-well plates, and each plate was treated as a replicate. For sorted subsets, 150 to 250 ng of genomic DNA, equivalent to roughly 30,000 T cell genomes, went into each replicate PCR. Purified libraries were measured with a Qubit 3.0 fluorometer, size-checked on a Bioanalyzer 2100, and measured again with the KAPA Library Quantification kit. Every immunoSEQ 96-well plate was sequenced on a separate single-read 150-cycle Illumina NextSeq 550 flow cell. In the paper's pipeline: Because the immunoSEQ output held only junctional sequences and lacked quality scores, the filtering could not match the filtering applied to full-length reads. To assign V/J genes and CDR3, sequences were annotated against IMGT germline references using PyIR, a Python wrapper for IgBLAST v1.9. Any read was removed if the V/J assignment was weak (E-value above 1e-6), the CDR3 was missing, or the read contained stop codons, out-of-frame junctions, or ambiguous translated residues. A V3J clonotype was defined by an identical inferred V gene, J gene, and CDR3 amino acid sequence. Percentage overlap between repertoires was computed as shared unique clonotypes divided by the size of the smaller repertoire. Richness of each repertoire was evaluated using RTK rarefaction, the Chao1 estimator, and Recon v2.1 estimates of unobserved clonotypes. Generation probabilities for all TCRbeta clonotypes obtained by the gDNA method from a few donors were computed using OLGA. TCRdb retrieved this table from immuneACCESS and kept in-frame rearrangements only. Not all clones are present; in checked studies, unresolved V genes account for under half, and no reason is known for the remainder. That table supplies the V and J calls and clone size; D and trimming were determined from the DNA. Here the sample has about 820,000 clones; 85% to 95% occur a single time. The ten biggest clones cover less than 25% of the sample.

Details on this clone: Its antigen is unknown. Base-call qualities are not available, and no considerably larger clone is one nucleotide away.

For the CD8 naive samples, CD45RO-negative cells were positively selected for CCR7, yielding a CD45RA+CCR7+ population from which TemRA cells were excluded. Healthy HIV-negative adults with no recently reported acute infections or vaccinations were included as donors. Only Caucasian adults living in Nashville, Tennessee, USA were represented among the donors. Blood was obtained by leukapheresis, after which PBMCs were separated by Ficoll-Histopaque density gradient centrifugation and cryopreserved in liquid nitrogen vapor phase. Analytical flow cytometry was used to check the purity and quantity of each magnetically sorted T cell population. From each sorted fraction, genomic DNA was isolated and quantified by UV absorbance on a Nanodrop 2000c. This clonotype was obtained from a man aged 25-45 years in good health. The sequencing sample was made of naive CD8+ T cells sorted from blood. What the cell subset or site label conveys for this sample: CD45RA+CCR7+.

At the DNA level, the sequence is TGTGCCAGCAGTCGAGGACAGGGTAACACTGAAGCTTTCTTT. Its amino acids are CASSRGQGNTEAFF. The chain joins TRBV6-1 to TRBJ1-1; 8 central bases correspond to TRBD1. Via the germline V gene, CDR1 is MNHNS and CDR2 SASEGT. Germline trimming: 5 bases from V, 2 bases from J; junction bases outside gene matches: 4. CDR3 length: 14 amino acids, cysteine to phenylalanine. Of the read, only the CDR3 DNA is kept; its 42 bases are in frame from base 1.